Listed below are T cell receptor beta chains from one sample, sequenced in a study of CD8+ T cells in alopecia areata. Sequenced by immunoSEQ multiplex PCR; TCRdb stores in-frame clones only, minus some. This sample has 200,000 or so clones, with 40% to 55% found just once. The sample in question was CD4+ T cells sorted from blood, obtained between weeks 36 and 40, from a patient treated with tofacitinib. All receptors derive from a human donor with alopecia areata. CDR3s include the opening cysteine and the closing phenylalanine or tryptophan. The D gene is left open where the match is weak. Size is stated for part of the rows, as once, few or many counts, or as a class when the clone is expanded.

many	TRBV4-1	NA	TRBJ2-7	TGCGCCAGCAGCCAGCGACATGGGTACGAGCAGTACTTC	CASSQRHGYEQYF
NA	TRBV4-1	TRBD2	TRBJ2-3	TGCGCCAGCAGCCGCCCCCGTGGGAGGACTAGCGGGACGGCAGATACGCAGTATTTT	CASSRPRGRTSGTADTQYF
NA	TRBV25-1	NA	TRBJ1-1	TGTGCCAGCAGTGAAACTGGTGGGCGGAATGTTGAAGCTTTCTTT	CASSETGGRNVEAFF
few	TRBV9	NA	TRBJ2-1	TGTGCCAGCAGCGTCGACGATAACAAGGCCCTCGGATCATTCTTC	CASSVDDNKALGSFF
NA	TRBV7-9	NA	TRBJ2-7	TGTGCCAGCAGCTTAGTTGGAGGTCTTACCTACGAGCAGTACTTC	CASSLVGGLTYEQYF
NA	TRBV29-1	NA	TRBJ2-7	TGCAGCGTTGCTAGGGGAGGTCACGAGCAGTACTTC	CSVARGGHEQYF
few	TRBV2	NA	TRBJ1-5	TGTGCCAGCAGTGACCACAGGGGCAATCAGCCCCAGCATTTT	CASSDHRGNQPQHF
NA	TRBV19	NA	TRBJ2-6	TGTGCCAGTAGTATCGAGGGAGGTGGGGCCAACGTCCTGACTTTC	CASSIEGGGANVLTF
NA	TRBV2	TRBD2	TRBJ2-5	TGTGCCAGCAGTTACAGCGGGAGTACGTTGGAGACCCAGTACTTC	CASSYSGSTLETQYF
NA	TRBV5-1	NA	TRBJ2-3	TGCGCCAGCAGCCGGCCTAGCGGCACAGATACGCAGTATTTT	CASSRPSGTDTQYF
few	TRBV30	NA	TRBJ2-7	TGTGCCTGGAGAAGCGCTACCTACGAGCAGTACTTC	CAWRSATYEQYF
NA	TRBV6-5	TRBD2	TRBJ2-5	TGTGCCAGCAGTTATTCTAGCGGGAGTCCGGAGACCCAGTACTTC	CASSYSSGSPETQYF
few	TRBV7-2	NA	TRBJ2-7	TGTGCCAGCAGCTCCTCCGTGGTAGCGGACCCATGGTACGAGCAGTACTTC	CASSSSVVADPWYEQYF
NA	TRBV18	NA	TRBJ2-7	TGTGCCAGCTCACAACAGGGTCCCTACGAGCAGTACTTC	CASSQQGPYEQYF
once	TRBV2	NA	TRBJ1-2	TGTGCCAGCAGCCCCAGCGTCTATGGCTACACCTTC	CASSPSVYGYTF
NA	TRBV27	NA	TRBJ2-6	TGTGCCAGCAGTTACAACTCTGGGGCCAACGTCCTGACTTTC	CASSYNSGANVLTF
once	TRBV9	NA	TRBJ1-5	TGTGCCAGCAGCGTAGGTGTGGTCGATCAGCCCCAGCATTTT	CASSVGVVDQPQHF
NA	TRBV27	TRBD1	TRBJ1-4	TGTGCCAGCAGTAAAGTTACAGGGGGTACTAATGAAAAACTGTTTTTT	CASSKVTGGTNEKLFF
NA	TRBV4-2	TRBD2	TRBJ2-7	TGTGCCAGCAGCCACCCCCCTAGCGGGTCCTACGAGCAGTACTTC	CASSHPPSGSYEQYF
few	TRBV7-2	NA	TRBJ2-7	TGTGCCAGCAGCCCCCGGGGCGGGATTGGTGGGTACGAGCAGTACTTC	CASSPRGGIGGYEQYF
NA	TRBV5-1	NA	TRBJ2-7	TGCGCCAGCAACTTGGGGACATCAACCTACGAGCAGTACTTC	CASNLGTSTYEQYF
few	TRBV29-1	TRBD2	TRBJ2-3	TGCAGCGTTCACGGACTAGCATCCACAGATACGCAGTATTTT	CSVHGLASTDTQYF
NA	TRBV30	TRBD1	TRBJ2-7	TGTGCCTGGAATAGACAGGGGGTGTTCTACGAGCAGTACTTC	CAWNRQGVFYEQYF
NA	TRBV29-1	NA	TRBJ1-2	TGCACCATCGGGGATGCCGAGGGCTACACCTTC	CTIGDAEGYTF
NA	TRBV15	TRBD2	TRBJ2-1	TGTGCCACCAGCAGAGAGAGAGATAGCGGGATAAATGAGCAGTTCTTC	CATSRERDSGINEQFF
NA	TRBV30	TRBD1	TRBJ2-4	TGTGCCTGGAGGACAGGGATCATTCAGTACTTC	CAWRTGIIQYF
many	TRBV5-6	NA	TRBJ2-6	TGTGCCAGCAGCCTACAGGAACGCCTGACTTTC	CASSLQERLTF